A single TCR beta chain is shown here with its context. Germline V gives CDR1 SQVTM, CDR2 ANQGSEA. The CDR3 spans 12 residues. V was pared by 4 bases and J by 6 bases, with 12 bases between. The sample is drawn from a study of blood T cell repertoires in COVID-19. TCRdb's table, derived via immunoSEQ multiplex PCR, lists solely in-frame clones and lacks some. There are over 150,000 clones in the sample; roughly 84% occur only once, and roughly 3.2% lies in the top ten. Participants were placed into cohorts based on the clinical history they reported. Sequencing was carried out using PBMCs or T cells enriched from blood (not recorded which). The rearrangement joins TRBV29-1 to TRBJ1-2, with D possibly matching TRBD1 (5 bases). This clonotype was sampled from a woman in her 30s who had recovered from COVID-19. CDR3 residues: CSVGMTVNGYTF. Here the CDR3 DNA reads TGCAGCGTTGGGATGACAGTAAATGGCTACACCTTC. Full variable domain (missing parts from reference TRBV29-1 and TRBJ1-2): SAVISQKPSRDICQRGTSLTIQCQVDSQVTMMFWYRQQPGQSLTLIATANQGSEATYESGFVIDKFPISRPNLTFSTLTVSNMSPEDSSIYLCSVGMTVNGYTFGSGTRLTVV.